The clone carrying this TCR beta chain was seen a handful of times. Antigen unknown. A second PCR, run for about 6 to 12 cycles, used a sample-barcoded 5' primer plus a J-beta primer mix. TCRdb redid the calling of the 5' RACE reads with MiXCR, one entry per CDR3 protein. The sample records about 1,600,000 distinct CDR3 sequences, roughly 45% being singletons. The data were taken from a study of blood T cells in healthy people across ages. Study-level results: Naive T cell percentage showed a strong correlation with the diversity of TCR beta.

The germline V gene has CDR1 SEHNR and CDR2 FQNEAQ (reference sequence). Trimming removed 5 bases at V and 2 bases at J, with 13 bases between. The CDR3 runs to 14 residues. The chain employs TRBV7-9 and TRBJ2-7, with unresolved D. Sequencing input: blood. This clonotype originated in a woman in her late teens or twenties in good health. CDR3 sequence (DNA): TGTGCCAGCAGCCCACGGTGGCAGACCTACGAGCAGTACTTC. Translating it yields CASSPRWQTYEQYF.